What follows is one T cell receptor (beta chain) and its context. Its antigen is as yet unknown. Gene names are mouse gene names. The read ends 1 residue before the CDR3 terminus; that terminus is restored from the germline J gene. This entry belongs to a study of tissue T cells after allogeneic stem cell transplantation. Study results and limitations: This small cohort was clinically heterogeneous, and sampling depth was a limitation.

TCRdb keeps only in-frame clones here, not all; method: immunoSEQ multiplex PCR. The repertoire holds over 40,000 clones, with approximately 70% as singletons. The V and J ends lost 7 bases and 1 base, in that order; junction bases with no gene match: 6. From germline, CDR1 is NSQYPW and CDR2 LRSPGD (reference sequence). This CDR3 contains 14 residues. Source material: sorted cells pooled from one or two spleens. V gene TRBV1 combines with J gene TRBJ1-1; 7 positions match TRBD1. The receptor comes from a pool of C57BL/6 mice in good health. CDR3 DNA (partial): TGCACCTGCATGACAGGGAGAGGAAACACAGAAGTCTTC. Protein sequence: CTCMTGRGNTEVF. In full, the CDR3 is CTCMTGRGNTEVFF.